This T cell receptor (beta chain) was sequenced during a study of blood T cell repertoires in COVID-19. About the study: In each case, the material was cDNA or gDNA derived from T cells, B-cell-depleted T cells, or PBMCs.

TCRdb keeps only in-frame clones here, not all; method: immunoSEQ multiplex PCR. The sample gives about 320,000 clones, 65% to 85% of which show up once; approximately 1.3% is in the top ten. With V trimmed by 6 bases and J by 8 bases, 7 bases remained unmatched. CDR3 length: 13 residues. Germline-derived CDR1 and CDR2 are LNHDA and SQIVND (reference sequence). A single count supports this clone. The J gene is TRBJ1-2, the V gene TRBV19; 9 nucleotides line up with TRBD1. The sample was peripheral blood. This TCR came from a woman between 45 and 65 years old with acute or convalescent COVID-19. The CDR3 DNA is TGTGCCAGTAGCAGCGGGACAGGGACCGGCTACACCTTC. Translation gives CASSSGTGTGYTF.